One and the same sample provided the 24 T cell receptor beta chains below, sequenced in a study of blood T cell repertoires in COVID-19. Profiling relied on immunoSEQ multiplex PCR, and the TCRdb table lists in-frame clones only, not all of them. The profile shows a few hundred thousand clones, around 88% of them singletons. Sequencing was performed on peripheral blood. All receptors derive from a man aged 45-65 years with active or convalescent COVID-19.

The table lists this clone with a few counts. The chain carries TRBV27 and TRBJ2-7; TRBD1 agrees at 8 bases. CDR1 is MNHEY, CDR2 SMNVEV, per germline (reference sequence). After removal of 6 bases from V and 2 bases from J, the junction contained 6 bases not matched to a gene. The CDR3 runs 14 residues. CDR3 bases: TGTGCCAGCAGGCTGGCGGGACAGGCCTACGAGCAGTACTTC. Translated: CASRLAGQAYEQYF.

The chain is built from TRBV10-3 and TRBJ2-5; TRBD2 agrees at 8 bases. Germline loops: CDR1 ENHRY, CDR2 SYGVKD. The J segment lost 4 bases and the V segment lost 2 bases, leaving 3 bases of the junction unmatched. CDR3 length: 14 amino acids. The chain's CDR3 is CAISEALAGETQYF. The CDR3 nucleotides are TGTGCCATCAGTGAGGCGCTAGCGGGAGAGACCCAGTACTTC.

The chain couples TRBV30 to TRBJ2-7; tentative D call: TRBD2 (5 bases). The CDR3 extends over 14 amino acids. V gave up 1 base and J gave up 4 bases, with 14 bases separating them. In germline, CDR1 is GTSNPN, CDR2 SVGIG (reference sequence). In nucleotides, the CDR3 is TGTGCCTGGAGTGCGACTATCCCCCCTTACGAGCAGTACTTC. This sequence encodes CAWSATIPPYEQYF.

This chain links TRBV5-1 with TRBJ2-2, with a weak D call TRBD2 (6 bases). Between the trimmed V and J ends, which lost 6 bases and 0 bases, there was a span of 9 bases. In germline, CDR1 is SGHRS, CDR2 YFSETQ. The CDR3 runs 14 residues. CDR3 DNA sequence: TGCGCCAGCACCCGGGAGACGAACACCGGGGAGCTGTTTTTT. Its protein is CASTRETNTGELFF.

This chain links TRBV5-1 with TRBJ2-7; D is ambiguous. The CDR3 has 14 residues. With 0 bases removed from V and 6 bases from J, the gap between germline ends came to 13 bases. The germline V gene encodes CDR1 SGHRS and CDR2 YFSETQ. CDR3 in DNA: TGCGCCAGCAGCTTGGTTTTACGCTCCAGCGAGCAGTACTTC. Translated: CASSLVLRSSEQYF.

This clone was observed a single time. This chain links TRBV7-3 with TRBJ2-1; 7 nucleotides match TRBD1. The CDR3 contains 15 residues. With 6 bases clipped from V and 0 bases from J, the junction kept 5 bases outside the gene matches. Germline V gene lookup returns CDR1 SGHTA and CDR2 FQGTGA. CDR3 bases: TGTGCCAGCAGTCTCGACAGGGCCTCCTACAATGAGCAGTTCTTC. Translated, it gives CASSLDRASYNEQFF.

The chain uses TRBV6-2 or TRBV6-3 and TRBJ2-5; D may be TRBD1 (6 bases). The CDR3 runs to 15 residues. Germline V lookup: CDR1 MNHEY, CDR2 SVGEGT. V shed 4 bases and J shed 2 bases, with 14 bases lying between them. CDR3 sequence (DNA): TGTGCCAGCAGTTCCCTCCCCGACAGGCAAGAGACCCAGTACTTC. It translates to CASSSLPDRQETQYF.

V and J are TRBV5-4 and TRBJ2-5; 10 bases align to TRBD2. This CDR3 is built from 16 residues. The V gene end was trimmed by 0 bases and the J gene end by 1 base; junction bases not matched to a gene: 3. CDR1 is SGHNT and CDR2 is YYREEE in the germline V gene (reference sequence). The CDR3 spells CASSLDLAGGQETQYF. The CDR3 DNA follows: TGTGCCAGCAGCTTGGATTTAGCGGGAGGCCAAGAGACCCAGTACTTC.

The chain carries TRBV6-5 and TRBJ1-2, with 9 bases aligning to TRBD1. Trimming at V came to 8 bases and at J to 3 bases, leaving 7 bases not matched to a gene. CDR3 length: 14 amino acids. The germline V gene encodes CDR1 MNHEY and CDR2 SVGAGI. CDR3 DNA: TGTGCCAGCGGGGACAGGGTTAGGGACTATGGCTACACCTTC. Translation: CASGDRVRDYGYTF.

In its sample, this clone was seen a few times. The chain uses TRBV7-8 and TRBJ1-1; unclear D gene. The CDR3 spans 12 residues. CDR1 is SGHVS and CDR2 is FQNEAQ in the germline V gene. V lost 5 bases and J 1 base, leaving 5 bases between the germline ends. The DNA for the CDR3 is TGTGCCAGCAGCGTATCGAACACTGAAGCTTTCTTT. Its translation: CASSVSNTEAFF.

V and J are TRBV27 and TRBJ2-3; 7 bases map to TRBD1. V gave up 5 bases and J gave up 5 bases; unmatched junction bases: 7. CDR3 size: 14 residues. CDR1 MNHEY and CDR2 SMNVEV come from the germline V gene (reference sequence). CDR3 protein: CASSQTGYEDTQYF. CDR3 in DNA: TGTGCCAGCAGTCAGACAGGGTATGAAGATACGCAGTATTTT.

This sequence joins TRBV5-4 and TRBJ1-1, with D perhaps matching TRBD1 (6 bases). CDR3 length equals 13 residues. V was clipped by 4 bases and J by 11 bases, with 18 bases between them. Per germline, CDR1 SGHNT and CDR2 YYREEE (reference sequence). The CDR3 is CASSNQGYDLAFF. Here the CDR3 DNA reads TGTGCCAGCAGCAACCAGGGGTACGATCTGGCTTTCTTT.

In its sample, this clone was seen a few times. V and J are TRBV4-1 and TRBJ1-3, with D possibly TRBD1 on 6 matching bases. The length of the CDR3 is 16 residues. V shed 0 bases and J shed 8 bases, with 17 bases lying between them. Germline lookup yields CDR1 MGHRA and CDR2 YSYEKL. The DNA for the CDR3 is TGCGCCAGCAGCCAAGAATACGGGACAATGGGTCACACCATATATTTT. Its translation: CASSQEYGTMGHTIYF.

V gene TRBV29-1 combines with J gene TRBJ1-2; D is unresolved. Trimming shortened V by 4 bases and J by 2 bases, and 11 bases separated the two germline ends. Germline V gene sequence: CDR1 SQVTM, CDR2 ANQGSEA. This CDR3 region has 13 residues. The CDR3 loop reads CSVAGDPNYGYTF. The CDR3 coding sequence is TGCAGCGTTGCGGGAGATCCCAACTATGGCTACACCTTC.

This chain joins TRBV18 and TRBJ1-2, with TRBD1 as a possible D gene (6 bases). The germline gives CDR1 KGHSH, CDR2 LQKENI. V gave up 6 bases and J gave up 8 bases, with 13 bases separating them. The CDR3 totals 12 residues. CDR3 DNA sequence: TGTGCCAGCTCCCCAGGGGAGGGCGGCTACACCTTC. This translates into CASSPGEGGYTF.

The genes are TRBV9 and TRBJ1-1; D may be TRBD1 (5 bases). The CDR3 totals 22 residues. CDR1 is SGDLS and CDR2 is YYNGEE in the germline V gene. V lost 3 bases to trimming and J lost 2 bases, with 35 bases between them. In DNA, the CDR3 is TGTGCCAGCAGCGCGAGACCCCTGGACCCAAGGTCAGGGAGGCAAGCAAACACTGAAGCTTTCTTT. This sequence encodes CASSARPLDPRSGRQANTEAFF.

The V and J genes are TRBV5-1 and TRBJ2-2, with 8 nucleotides matching TRBD1. Germline V lookup: CDR1 SGHRS, CDR2 YFSETQ. The CDR3 loop spans 15 amino acids. The J segment lost 0 bases and the V segment lost 3 bases, leaving 1 base of the junction unmatched. The CDR3 protein is CASSSGGANTGELFF. CDR3 DNA sequence: TGCGCCAGCAGCTCAGGGGGCGCGAACACCGGGGAGCTGTTTTTT.

This chain connects TRBV7-3 to TRBJ2-1; 13 positions agree with TRBD2. The CDR3 is made up of 16 amino acids. The germline CDR1 and CDR2 sequences are SGHTA and FQGTGA. The V and J ends lost 5 bases and 6 bases, in that order; junction bases with no gene match: 7. The CDR3 DNA reads TGTGCCAGCAGCCCACGGACTAGCGGGAGAACCAATGAGCAGTTCTTC. It specifies CASSPRTSGRTNEQFF. The full variable domain, its missing parts supplied by reference TRBV7-3 and TRBJ2-1, is GAGVSQTPSNKVTEKGKYVELRCDPISGHTALYWYRQSLGQGPEFLIYFQGTGAADDSGLPNDRFFAVRPEGSVSTLKIQRTERGDSAVYLCASSPRTSGRTNEQFFGPGTRLTVL.

As DNA, the CDR3 is TGTGCCTGGAAAACGGGCGGAGGGGAGACCCAGTACTTC. It yields the protein CAWKTGGGETQYF. The V call is TRBV30, the J call TRBJ2-5; possible D gene TRBD2, 6 bases. Germline V gene lookup returns CDR1 GTSNPN and CDR2 SVGIG (reference sequence). V dropped 4 bases and J dropped 5 bases, with 14 bases sitting between them. The CDR3 has 13 amino acids.

This rearrangement joins TRBV12-5 to TRBJ2-5, with TRBD2 matching over 14 bases. The germline V gene encodes CDR1 LGHNT and CDR2 FRNRAP. The V and J ends lost 5 bases and 2 bases, in that order; junction bases with no gene match: 4. This CDR3 is built from 16 residues. The CDR3 DNA is TGTGCTAGTGGTCTAGGACTAGCGGGGGGACAAGAGACCCAGTACTTC. This encodes CASGLGLAGGQETQYF.

The V call is TRBV7-9, the J call TRBJ1-4; D possibly corresponds to TRBD1 (5 bases). The CDR3 consists of 16 residues. The V gene's germline CDR1 is SEHNR and CDR2 FQNEAQ (reference sequence). Deletions cut 5 bases from V and 7 bases from J, with 20 bases between. Written as DNA, the CDR3 is TGTGCCAGCAGCCCAACCGTAGGTGGGGCCTTTGAAAAACTGTTTTTT. Amino acids: CASSPTVGGAFEKLFF.

The V and J genes are TRBV9 and TRBJ2-5, with D possibly matching TRBD1 (6 bases). Germline loops: CDR1 SGDLS, CDR2 YYNGEE. This CDR3 has 16 amino acids. V lost 0 bases and J 4 bases, leaving 16 bases between the germline ends. The CDR3 spells CASSVGRSQGRETQYF. The CDR3 coding sequence is TGTGCCAGCAGCGTAGGCAGATCACAGGGAAGAGAGACCCAGTACTTC.

This clone occurred once. V and J are TRBV10-3 and TRBJ1-2; maybe TRBD1 (6 bases). V was pared by 10 bases and J by 0 bases, with 12 bases between. The V gene's germline CDR1 is ENHRY and CDR2 SYGVKD. The CDR3 is 13 amino acids. The CDR3 bases are TGTGCCACCCAGGACAGTACTAACTATGGCTACACCTTC. As protein: CATQDSTNYGYTF.

The J gene is TRBJ2-5, the V gene TRBV6-2 or TRBV6-3; 11 bases line up with TRBD2. The CDR3 is 17 residues long. Germline V CDR1 and CDR2: MNHEY, SVGEGT. Trimming at V came to 2 bases and at J to 0 bases, leaving 5 bases not matched to a gene. The CDR3 sequence: CASSYPTSGGNQETQYF. DNA of the CDR3: TGTGCCAGCAGTTACCCCACTAGCGGGGGAAACCAAGAGACCCAGTACTTC.